This entry lists 6 T cell receptor beta chains sequenced from one sample in a study of PD-1 blockade in classical Hodgkin lymphoma. Every one of the patients relapsed after autologous stem cell transplantation (brentuximab vedotin exposure was variable). Profiling relied on immunoSEQ multiplex PCR, and the TCRdb table lists in-frame clones only, not all of them. The profile shows 90,000 or so clones, approximately 91% of them singletons. Sequencing used peripheral blood mononuclear cells (PBMCs), obtained before the second cycle of nivolumab. The receptor source for this set is a human donor with classical Hodgkin lymphoma.

The V gene is TRBV5-1, the J gene TRBJ1-5; TRBD1 matches 12 bases. CDR3 size: 18 residues. Losses at the gene ends were 4 bases for V and 4 bases for J; bases not matched to a gene: 12. Germline V gene lookup returns CDR1 SGHRS and CDR2 YFSETQ. The CDR3 DNA follows: TGCGCCAGCAGCCTTGGGACAGGGGGCAGTTTGAGAAATCAGCCCCAGCATTTT. It specifies CASSLGTGGSLRNQPQHF.

The chain joins TRBV28 to TRBJ2-1; 12 bases match TRBD2. Germline CDR1 reads MDHEN; CDR2 reads SYDVKM. The CDR3 is 18 residues long. V lost 6 bases, J lost 6 bases, and 15 bases stayed unmatched. The CDR3 loop reads CASSLYQALAGGLNEQFF. In nucleotides, the CDR3 is TGTGCCAGCAGCCTATATCAAGCTCTAGCGGGAGGGCTCAATGAGCAGTTCTTC.

The rearrangement joins TRBV29-1 to TRBJ2-2, with D possibly being TRBD2 (6 bases). V lost 4 bases and J 5 bases, leaving 11 bases between the germline ends. The CDR3 covers 13 residues. Germline V gene lookup returns CDR1 SQVTM and CDR2 ANQGSEA. The chain's CDR3 is CSVAGAGTGELFF. The CDR3 DNA reads as TGCAGCGTTGCTGGAGCGGGTACCGGGGAGCTGTTTTTT.

The rearrangement links TRBV30 to TRBJ1-4; D unclear. Between the trimmed V and J ends, which lost 0 bases and 7 bases, there was a span of 9 bases. Germline lookup yields CDR1 GTSNPN and CDR2 SVGIG (reference sequence). The CDR3 covers 13 residues. The CDR3 coding sequence is TGTGCCTGGAGTGTACGTCTTTCTGAAAAACTGTTTTTT. Amino acid sequence: CAWSVRLSEKLFF.

This chain joins TRBV6-5 and TRBJ2-3; D remains ambiguous. CDR1 and CDR2 (germline): MNHEY, SVGAGI. Trimming removed 0 bases at V and 4 bases at J, with 14 bases between. The CDR3 is 16 amino acids. The CDR3 coding sequence is TGTGCCAGCAGTTACTCTTCGGGTCTGGCGGCAGATACGCAGTATTTT. As protein: CASSYSSGLAADTQYF.

This chain links TRBV27 with TRBJ2-1, with TRBD2 matching over 10 bases. With 5 bases clipped from V and 3 bases from J, the junction kept 7 bases outside the gene matches. CDR1 is MNHEY and CDR2 is SMNVEV in the germline V gene (reference sequence). The CDR3 runs 16 residues. The CDR3 nucleotides read TGTGCCAGCAGTCTCCGGACTAGCGGAGACTACAATGAGCAGTTCTTC. It translates to CASSLRTSGDYNEQFF.